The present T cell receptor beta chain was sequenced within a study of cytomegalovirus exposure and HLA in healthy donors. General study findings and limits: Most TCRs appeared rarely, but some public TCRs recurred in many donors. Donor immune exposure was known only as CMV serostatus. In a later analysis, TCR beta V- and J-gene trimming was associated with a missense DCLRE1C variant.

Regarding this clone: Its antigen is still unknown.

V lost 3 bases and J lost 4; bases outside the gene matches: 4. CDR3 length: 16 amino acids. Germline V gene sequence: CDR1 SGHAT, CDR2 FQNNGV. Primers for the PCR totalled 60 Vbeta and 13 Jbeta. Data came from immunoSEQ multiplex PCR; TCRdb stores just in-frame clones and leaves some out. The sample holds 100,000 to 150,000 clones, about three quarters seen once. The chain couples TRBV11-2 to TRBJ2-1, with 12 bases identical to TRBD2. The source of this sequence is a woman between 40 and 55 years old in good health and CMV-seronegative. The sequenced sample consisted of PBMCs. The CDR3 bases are TGTGCCAGCAGCTTTTCTAGCGGGAGGGCTTACAATGAGCAGTTCTTC. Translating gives CASSFSSGRAYNEQFF. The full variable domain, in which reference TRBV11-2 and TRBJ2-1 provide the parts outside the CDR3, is EAGVAQSPRYKIIEKRQSVAFWCNPISGHATLYWYQQILGQGPKLLIQFQNNGVVDDSQLPKDRFSAERLKGVDSTLKIQPAKLEDSAVYLCASSFSSGRAYNEQFFGPGTRLTVL.